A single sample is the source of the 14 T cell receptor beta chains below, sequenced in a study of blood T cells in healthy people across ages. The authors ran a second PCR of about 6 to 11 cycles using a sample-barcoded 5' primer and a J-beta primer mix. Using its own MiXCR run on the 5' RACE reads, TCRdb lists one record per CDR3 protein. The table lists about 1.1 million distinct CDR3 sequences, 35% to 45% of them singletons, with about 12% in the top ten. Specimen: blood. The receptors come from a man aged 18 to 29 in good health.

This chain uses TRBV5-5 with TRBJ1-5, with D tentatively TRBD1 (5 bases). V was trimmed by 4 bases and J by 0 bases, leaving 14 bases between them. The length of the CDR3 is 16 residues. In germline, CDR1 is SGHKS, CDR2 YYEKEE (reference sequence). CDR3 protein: CASSPGDGFSNQPQHF. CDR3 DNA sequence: TGTGCCAGCAGCCCCGGGGACGGCTTTAGCAATCAGCCCCAGCATTTT.

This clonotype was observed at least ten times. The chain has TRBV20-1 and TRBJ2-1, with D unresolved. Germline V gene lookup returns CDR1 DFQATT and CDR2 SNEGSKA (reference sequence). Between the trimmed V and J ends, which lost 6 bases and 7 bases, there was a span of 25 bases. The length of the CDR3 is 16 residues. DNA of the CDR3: TGCAGTGCCAATTACCCTTACGGGTCGTTTCGGAATGAGCAGTTCTTC. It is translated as CSANYPYGSFRNEQFF.

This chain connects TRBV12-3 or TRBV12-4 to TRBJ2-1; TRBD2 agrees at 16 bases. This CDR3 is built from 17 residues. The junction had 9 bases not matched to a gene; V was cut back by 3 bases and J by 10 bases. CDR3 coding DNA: TGTGCCAGCAGTTTCCCGGGACTAGCGGGGGGGCCAAAGGAGCAGTTCTTC. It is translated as CASSFPGLAGGPKEQFF.

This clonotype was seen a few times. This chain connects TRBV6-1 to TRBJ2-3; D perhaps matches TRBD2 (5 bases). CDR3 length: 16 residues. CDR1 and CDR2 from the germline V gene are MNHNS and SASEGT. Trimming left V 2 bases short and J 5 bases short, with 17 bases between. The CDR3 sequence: CASSEWRLLSRDTQYF. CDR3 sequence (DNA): TGTGCCAGCAGTGAATGGAGGCTATTATCCAGAGATACGCAGTATTTT.

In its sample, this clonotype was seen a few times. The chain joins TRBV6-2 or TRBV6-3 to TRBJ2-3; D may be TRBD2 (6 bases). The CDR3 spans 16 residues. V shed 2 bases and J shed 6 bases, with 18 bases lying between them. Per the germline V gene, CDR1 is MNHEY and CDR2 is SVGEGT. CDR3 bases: TGTGCCAGCAGTTACGTCCTAGGGGAGGCCAGCGATACGCAGTATTTT. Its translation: CASSYVLGEASDTQYF.

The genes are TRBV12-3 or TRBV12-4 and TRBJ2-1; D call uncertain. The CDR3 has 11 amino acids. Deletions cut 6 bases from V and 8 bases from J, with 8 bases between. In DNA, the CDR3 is TGTGCCAGCAGCCCTACCGATGAGCAGTTCTTC. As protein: CASSPTDEQFF.

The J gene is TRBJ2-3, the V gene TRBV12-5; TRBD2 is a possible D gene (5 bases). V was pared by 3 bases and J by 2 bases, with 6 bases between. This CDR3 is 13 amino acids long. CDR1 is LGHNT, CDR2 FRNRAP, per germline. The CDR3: CASGFGNTDTQYF. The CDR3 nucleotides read TGTGCTAGTGGTTTCGGGAACACAGATACGCAGTATTTT.

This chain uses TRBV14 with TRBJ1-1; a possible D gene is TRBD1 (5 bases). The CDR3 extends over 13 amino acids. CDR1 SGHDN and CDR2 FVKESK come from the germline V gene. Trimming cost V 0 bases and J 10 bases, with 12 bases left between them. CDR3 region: CASSQDIGDAAFF. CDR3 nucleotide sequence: TGTGCCAGCAGCCAAGATATCGGGGACGCAGCTTTCTTT.

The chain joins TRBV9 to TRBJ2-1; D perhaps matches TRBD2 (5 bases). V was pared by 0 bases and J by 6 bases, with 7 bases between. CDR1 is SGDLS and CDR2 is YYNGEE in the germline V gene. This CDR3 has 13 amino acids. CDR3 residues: CASSVGTPNEQFF. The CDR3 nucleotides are TGTGCCAGCAGCGTAGGGACTCCCAATGAGCAGTTCTTC.

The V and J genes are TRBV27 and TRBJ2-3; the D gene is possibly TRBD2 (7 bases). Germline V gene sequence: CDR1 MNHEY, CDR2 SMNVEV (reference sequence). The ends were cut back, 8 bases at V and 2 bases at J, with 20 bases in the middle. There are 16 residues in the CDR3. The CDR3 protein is CASALAGGLNTDTQYF. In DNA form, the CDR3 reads TGTGCCAGCGCCCTGGCCGGGGGGCTCAACACAGATACGCAGTATTTT.

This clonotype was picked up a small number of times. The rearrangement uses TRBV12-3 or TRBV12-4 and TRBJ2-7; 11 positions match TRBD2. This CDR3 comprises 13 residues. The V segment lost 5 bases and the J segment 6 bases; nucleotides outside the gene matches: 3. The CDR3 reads CASSPGTSGEQYF. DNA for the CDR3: TGTGCCAGCAGTCCCGGGACTAGCGGCGAGCAGTACTTC.

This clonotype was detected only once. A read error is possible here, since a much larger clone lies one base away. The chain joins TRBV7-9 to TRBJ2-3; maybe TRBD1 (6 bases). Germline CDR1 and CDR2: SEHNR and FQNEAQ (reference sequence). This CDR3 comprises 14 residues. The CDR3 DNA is TGTGCCGGCAGCTTACAGGGAGCGACAGATACGCAGTATTTT. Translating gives CAGSLQGATDTQYF.

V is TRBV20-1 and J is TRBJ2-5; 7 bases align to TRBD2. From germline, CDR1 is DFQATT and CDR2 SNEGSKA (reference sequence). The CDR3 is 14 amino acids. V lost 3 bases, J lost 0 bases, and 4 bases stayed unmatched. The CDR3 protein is CSASPGGYQETQYF. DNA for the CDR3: TGCAGTGCTAGCCCCGGGGGGTACCAAGAGACCCAGTACTTC.

DNA for the CDR3: TGCAGTGCTAGTATGGAGCAAGTGCAGTTCTTC. This translates into CSASMEQVQFF. J is TRBJ2-1 and V is TRBV20-1, with unresolved D. Per the germline V gene, CDR1 is DFQATT and CDR2 is SNEGSKA (reference sequence). Deletions cut 3 bases from V and 12 bases from J, with 12 bases between. The CDR3 loop spans 11 amino acids.